This TCR beta chain was documented in a study of response to subunit inactivated influenza vaccine. Study-wide results and caveats: Only a handful of new T cells, the authors suggested, are recruited with each seasonal influenza vaccination.

Concerning this clonotype itself: Its specificity is unknown.

Each CDR3 protein gets one entry after TCRdb re-called the RT-PCR reads with MiXCR. Of about 700,000 distinct CDR3 sequences in the sample, approximately 14% were seen once. The ends were cut back, 0 bases at V and 5 bases at J, with 28 bases in the middle. This CDR3 has 20 amino acids. Germline V lookup: CDR1 LGHDT, CDR2 YNNKEL (reference sequence). The TCR comes from a man aged 45-65 years who received an inactivated influenza vaccine. The sample here was PBMCs from blood, taken 14 days before vaccination. This chain links TRBV3-1 with TRBJ2-5; D might be TRBD1 (5 bases). Written as DNA, the CDR3 is TGTGCCAGCAGCCAAGATTGGGGCAGGTGGGGTTCGCGTGGAGAGGAGACCCAGTACTTC. It encodes CASSQDWGRWGSRGEETQYF.